One sample yielded the 5 T cell receptor beta chains listed below, sequenced in a study of blood T cell repertoires in COVID-19. The repertoire was sequenced with immunoSEQ multiplex PCR; TCRdb's copy has only in-frame clones and lacks some. The sample has under 350,000 clones, 75% to 90% seen once. Sequencing was performed on peripheral blood. These receptors were collected from a man aged 35 to 55 with acute or convalescent COVID-19.

The chain couples TRBV5-1 to TRBJ2-2; 10 bases are shared with TRBD1. Germline V gives CDR1 SGHRS, CDR2 YFSETQ. Trimming took 4 bases from V and 3 from J; bases not matched to a gene: 6. The CDR3 covers 16 residues. CDR3 in DNA: TGCGCCAGCAGCCTGGGGACAGGGGCCCACACCGGGGAGCTGTTTTTT. As protein: CASSLGTGAHTGELFF.

The chain is built from TRBV5-8 and TRBJ1-6, with a weak D call TRBD1 (5 bases). The CDR3 sequence is 16 residues long. Looked up from germline, CDR1 is SGHTS and CDR2 is YDEGEE. V gave up 0 bases and J gave up 8 bases, with 15 bases separating them. CDR3 sequence reads: CASSLVTGPQDSPLHF. The CDR3 DNA reads as TGTGCCAGCAGCTTGGTAACAGGTCCTCAGGATTCACCCCTCCACTTT.

This sequence joins TRBV2 and TRBJ1-1, with TRBD1 identical over 7 bases. The CDR3 is 14 amino acids. Trimming removed 9 bases from V and 2 bases from J; junction bases left unmatched: 9. From germline, CDR1 is SNHLY and CDR2 FYNNEI. CDR3 sequence: CASLRTGYNTEAFF. The CDR3, as DNA: TGTGCCAGTCTACGGACAGGTTATAACACTGAAGCTTTCTTT.

This sequence joins TRBV5-1 and TRBJ1-2; 9 bases line up with TRBD1. Germline V gene sequence: CDR1 SGHRS, CDR2 YFSETQ. The CDR3 extends over 17 amino acids. The junction had 14 bases not matched to a gene; V was cut back by 0 bases and J by 8 bases. This chain's CDR3 is CASSLDLQGARMDGYTF. Here the CDR3 DNA reads TGCGCCAGCAGCTTGGATTTACAGGGGGCCAGGATGGACGGCTACACCTTC.

CDR3 protein: CASSYSISGGGYGYTF. The CDR3 nucleotides are TGTGCCAGCAGTTACTCGATTTCGGGGGGAGGGTATGGCTACACCTTC. The chain recombines TRBV6-5 with TRBJ1-2; a weak D match, TRBD1 (5 bases). The CDR3 totals 16 residues. The germline V gene has CDR1 MNHEY and CDR2 SVGAGI. V lost 0 bases and J lost 5, with 16 bases in between.